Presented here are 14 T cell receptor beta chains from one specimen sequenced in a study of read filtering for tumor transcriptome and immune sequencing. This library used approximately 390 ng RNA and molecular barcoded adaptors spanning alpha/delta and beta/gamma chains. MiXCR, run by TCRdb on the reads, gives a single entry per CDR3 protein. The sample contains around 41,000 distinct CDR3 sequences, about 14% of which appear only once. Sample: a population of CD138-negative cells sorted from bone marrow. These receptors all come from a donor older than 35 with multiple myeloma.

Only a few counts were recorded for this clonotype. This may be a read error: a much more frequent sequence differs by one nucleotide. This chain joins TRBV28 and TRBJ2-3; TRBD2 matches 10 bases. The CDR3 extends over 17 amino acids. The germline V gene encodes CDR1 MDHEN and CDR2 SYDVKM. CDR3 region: CACSRLAGAGSTDTQYF. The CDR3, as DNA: TGTGCCTGCAGTCGGCTAGCGGGGGCCGGAAGCACAGATACGCAGTATTTT.

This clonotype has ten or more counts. Written as DNA, the CDR3 is TGTGCCAGCAGCTTTATACCATCTAACTATGGCTACACCTTC. Translating it yields CASSFIPSNYGYTF. The chain joins TRBV5-6 to TRBJ1-2; D ambiguous. CDR3 length equals 14 residues. Germline values: CDR1 SGHDT, CDR2 YYEEEE. V lost 2 bases to trimming and J lost 0 bases, with 8 bases between them.

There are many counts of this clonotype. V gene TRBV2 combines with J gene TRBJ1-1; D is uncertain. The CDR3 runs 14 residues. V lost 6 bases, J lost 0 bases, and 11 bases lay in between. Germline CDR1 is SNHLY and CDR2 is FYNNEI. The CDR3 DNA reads TGTGCCAGCAGCGCGGGCCCATTGAACACTGAAGCTTTCTTT. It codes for CASSAGPLNTEAFF.

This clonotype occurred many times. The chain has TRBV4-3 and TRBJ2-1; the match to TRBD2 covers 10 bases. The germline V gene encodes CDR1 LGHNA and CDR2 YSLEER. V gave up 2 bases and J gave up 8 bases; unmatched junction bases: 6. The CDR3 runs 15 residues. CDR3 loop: CASSQLAGGRDEQFF. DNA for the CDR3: TGCGCCAGCAGCCAATTAGCGGGGGGTAGGGATGAGCAGTTCTTC.

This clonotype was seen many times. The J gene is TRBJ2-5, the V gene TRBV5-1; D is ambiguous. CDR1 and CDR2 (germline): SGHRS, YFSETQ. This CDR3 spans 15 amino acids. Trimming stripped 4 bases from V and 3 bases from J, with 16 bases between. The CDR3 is CASSPGMVWEETQYF. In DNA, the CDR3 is TGCGCCAGCAGCCCAGGCATGGTTTGGGAAGAGACCCAGTACTTC.

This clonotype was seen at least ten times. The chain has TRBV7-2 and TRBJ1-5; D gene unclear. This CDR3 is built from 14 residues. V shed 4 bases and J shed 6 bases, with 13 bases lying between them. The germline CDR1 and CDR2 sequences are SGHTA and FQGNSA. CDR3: CASSSIRSAQPQHF. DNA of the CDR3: TGTGCCAGCAGCTCAATTAGGTCTGCTCAGCCCCAGCATTTT.

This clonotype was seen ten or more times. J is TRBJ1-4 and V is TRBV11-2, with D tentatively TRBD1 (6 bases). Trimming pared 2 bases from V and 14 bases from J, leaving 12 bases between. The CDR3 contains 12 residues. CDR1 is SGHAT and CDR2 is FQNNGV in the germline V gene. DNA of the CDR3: TGTGCCAGCAGCTTAACAGGGTTAGGGCTGTTTTTT. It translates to CASSLTGLGLFF.

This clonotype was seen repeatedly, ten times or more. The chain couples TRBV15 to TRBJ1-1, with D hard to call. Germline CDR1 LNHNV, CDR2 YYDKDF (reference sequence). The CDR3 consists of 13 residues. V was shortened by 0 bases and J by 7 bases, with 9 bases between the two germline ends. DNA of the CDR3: TGTGCCACCAGCAGAGATAATAAAGATGAAGCTTTCTTT. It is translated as CATSRDNKDEAFF.

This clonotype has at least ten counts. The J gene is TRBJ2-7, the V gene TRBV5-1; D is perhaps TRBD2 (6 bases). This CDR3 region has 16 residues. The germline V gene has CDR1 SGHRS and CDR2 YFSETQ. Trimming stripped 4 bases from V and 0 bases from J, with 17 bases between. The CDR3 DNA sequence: TGCGCCAGCAGCCCCTCCAAAGGAGGGCGCTCCTACGAGCAGTACTTC. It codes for CASSPSKGGRSYEQYF.

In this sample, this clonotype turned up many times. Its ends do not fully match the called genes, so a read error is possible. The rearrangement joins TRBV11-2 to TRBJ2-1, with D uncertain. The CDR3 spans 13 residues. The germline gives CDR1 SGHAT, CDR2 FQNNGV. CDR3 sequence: CASSLVRTEPALF. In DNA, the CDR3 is TGTGCCAGCAGCTTAGTCAGGACGGAGCCAGCACTCTTC.

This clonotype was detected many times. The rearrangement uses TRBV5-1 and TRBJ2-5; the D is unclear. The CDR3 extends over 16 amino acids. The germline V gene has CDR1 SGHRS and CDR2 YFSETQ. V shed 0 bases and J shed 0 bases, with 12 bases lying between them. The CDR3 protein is CASSLGSRRYQETQYF. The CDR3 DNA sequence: TGCGCCAGCAGCTTGGGAAGCCGCCGGTACCAAGAGACCCAGTACTTC. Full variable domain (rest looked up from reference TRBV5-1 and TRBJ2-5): KAGVTQTPRYLIKTRGQQVTLSCSPISGHRSVSWYQQTPGQGLQFLFEYFSETQRNKGNFPGRFSGRQFSNSRSEMNVSTLELGDSALYLCASSLGSRRYQETQYFGPGTRLLVL.

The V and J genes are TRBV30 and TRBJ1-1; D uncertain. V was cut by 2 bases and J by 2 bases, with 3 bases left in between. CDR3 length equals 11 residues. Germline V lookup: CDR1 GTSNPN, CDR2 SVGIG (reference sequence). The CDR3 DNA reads TGTGCCTGGAGTTTTAACACTGAAGCTTTCTTT. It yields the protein CAWSFNTEAFF.

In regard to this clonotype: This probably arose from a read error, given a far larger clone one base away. This CDR3 reads CASSLDRSRDGKLFF. CDR3 coding DNA: TGCGCCAGCAGCCTGGACAGGTCCCGGGATGGAAAACTGTTTTTT. The chain links TRBV7-2 to TRBJ1-4; the match to TRBD1 covers 7 bases. From germline, CDR1 is SGHTA and CDR2 FQGNSA. The CDR3 runs 15 residues. The variable domain in full, completed from reference TRBV7-2 and TRBJ1-4, reads GAGVSQSPSNKVTEKGKDVELRCDPISGHTALYWYRQSLGQGLEFLIYFQGNSAPDKSGLPSDRFSAERTGGSVSTLTIQRTQQEDSAVYLCASSLDRSRDGKLFFGSGTQLSVL.

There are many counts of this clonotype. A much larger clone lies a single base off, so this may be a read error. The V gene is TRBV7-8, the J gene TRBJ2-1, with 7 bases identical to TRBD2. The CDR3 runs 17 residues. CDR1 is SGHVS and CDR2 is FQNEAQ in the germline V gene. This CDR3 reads CASSWGTSVTLYNGQFF. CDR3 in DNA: TGTGCCAGCAGCTGGGGTACTAGCGTGACACTCTACAATGGGCAGTTCTTC.